The 32 T cell receptor beta chains given below trace back to one sample, sequenced in a study of blood T cell repertoires in COVID-19. Sequencing used immunoSEQ multiplex PCR; TCRdb keeps in-frame clones, though not all of them. The sample contains 150,000 to 200,000 clones, around 90% of which appear only once. Sequenced: peripheral blood. These receptors came from a man aged 45-60 years with acute or convalescent COVID-19.

The chain carries TRBV7-9 and TRBJ1-4; D unclear. With 7 bases removed from V and 0 bases from J, the gap between germline ends came to 9 bases. Germline CDR1 reads SEHNR; CDR2 reads FQNEAQ (reference sequence). The CDR3 runs to 14 residues. CDR3 DNA sequence: TGTGCCAGCAAGCCGCCGGCAACTAATGAAAAACTGTTTTTT. Protein product: CASKPPATNEKLFF. Variable domain in full (rest from reference TRBV7-9 and TRBJ1-4): DTGVSQNPRHKITKRGQNVTFRCDPISEHNRLYWYRQTLGQGPEFLTYFQNEAQLEKSRLLSDRFSAERPKGSFSTLEIQRTEQGDSAMYLCASKPPATNEKLFFGSGTQLSVL.

This clone was recorded a few times. This chain links TRBV3-1 (or the pseudogene TRBV3-2) with TRBJ1-6; 11 bases match TRBD1. Germline lookup yields CDR1 LGHDT and CDR2 YNNKEL (reference sequence). V gave up 0 bases and J gave up 10 bases; unmatched junction bases: 8. There are 17 residues in the CDR3. CDR3 loop: CASSQDWTGGLRSPLHF. CDR3 DNA: TGTGCCAGCAGCCAAGATTGGACAGGGGGCCTAAGATCACCCCTCCACTTT.

The chain carries TRBV19 and TRBJ2-3; D may be TRBD1 (5 bases). Trimming removed 3 bases at V and 10 bases at J, with 17 bases between. The CDR3 covers 14 residues. Germline-derived CDR1 and CDR2 are LNHDA and SQIVND (reference sequence). CDR3 in amino acids: CASSIREAPRAQYF. The CDR3 nucleotides are TGTGCCAGTAGTATTAGAGAAGCTCCCAGGGCGCAGTATTTT. The full variable domain, rest sourced from reference TRBV19 and TRBJ2-3, is DGGITQSPKYLFRKEGQNVTLSCEQNLNHDAMYWYRQDPGQGLRLIYYSQIVNDFQKGDIAEGYSVSREKKESFPLTVTSAQKNPTAFYLCASSIREAPRAQYFGPGTRLTVL.

This chain joins TRBV19 and TRBJ1-2; no reliable D call. Looked up from germline, CDR1 is LNHDA and CDR2 is SQIVND (reference sequence). The CDR3 has 16 amino acids. Trimming pared 3 bases from V and 2 bases from J, leaving 16 bases between. CDR3 sequence: CASSMIPQGGNYGYTF. The CDR3 region has the DNA TGTGCCAGTAGTATGATACCTCAAGGAGGGAACTATGGCTACACCTTC.

CDR3 residues: CASSGVFGLAGKADTQYF. DNA for the CDR3: TGTGCCAGCAGTGGGGTCTTTGGACTAGCGGGAAAAGCAGATACGCAGTATTTT. The chain combines TRBV28 with TRBJ2-3; 12 bases are a match to TRBD2. V lost 5 bases to trimming and J lost 4 bases; unmatched junction nucleotides: 13. The length of the CDR3 is 18 residues. Germline loops: CDR1 MDHEN, CDR2 SYDVKM.

V is TRBV5-1 and J is TRBJ1-2; D is undetermined. V shed 0 bases and J shed 0 bases, with 9 bases lying between them. The CDR3 length is 15 residues. Looked up from germline, CDR1 is SGHRS and CDR2 is YFSETQ. CDR3 coding DNA: TGCGCCAGCAGCTTGGCTGCTGGAGCTAACTATGGCTACACCTTC. The encoded protein is CASSLAAGANYGYTF.

The chain employs TRBV10-1 and TRBJ2-1; 15 bases align to TRBD2. The CDR3 is 14 amino acids. Trimming removed 4 bases from V and 8 bases from J; junction bases left unmatched: 0. Germline lookup yields CDR1 WNHNN and CDR2 SYGVQD (reference sequence). The CDR3 sequence: CASSGTSGRDEQFF. CDR3 nucleotides: TGCGCCAGCAGTGGGACTAGCGGGAGGGATGAGCAGTTCTTC.

The gene calls are TRBV28 and TRBJ1-5, with D possibly being TRBD1 (5 bases). This CDR3 has 16 residues. Germline V gene sequence: CDR1 MDHEN, CDR2 SYDVKM. Trimming removed 5 bases at V and 2 bases at J, with 16 bases between. Here the CDR3 reads CASSTPGGLGNQPQHF. DNA of the CDR3: TGTGCCAGCAGTACTCCCGGGGGTTTGGGCAATCAGCCCCAGCATTTT.

This clone was picked up one time. The chain couples TRBV6-1 to TRBJ1-5; 7 positions match TRBD1. CDR1 is MNHNS, CDR2 SASEGT, per germline. The CDR3 extends over 16 amino acids. Unmatched junction bases numbered 8, after V lost 2 bases and J lost 4 bases. For the CDR3, the DNA is TGTGCCAGCAGTGAATTCCAGGGGGGTCTAAATCAGCCCCAGCATTTT. Protein sequence: CASSEFQGGLNQPQHF.

The CDR3 DNA sequence: TGTGCCAGCAGCTTAGCGAGAACTAGCGGCACCGGGGAGCTGTTTTTT. This sequence encodes CASSLARTSGTGELFF. The chain links TRBV7-8 to TRBJ2-2; 8 bases map to TRBD2. CDR1 and CDR2 (germline): SGHVS, FQNEAQ. CDR3 length equals 16 residues. J was trimmed by 4 bases and V by 0 bases; bases with no gene match: 4.

This clone was seen a single time. The chain uses TRBV20-1 and TRBJ2-3, with D tentatively TRBD2 (6 bases). V was shortened by 3 bases and J by 6 bases, with 10 bases between the two germline ends. Germline assignment: CDR1 DFQATT and CDR2 SNEGSKA (reference sequence). The CDR3 is made up of 12 amino acids. The CDR3 is CSASLASDTQYF. The CDR3 DNA reads as TGCAGTGCTAGTCTAGCGTCGGATACGCAGTATTTT.

This sequence joins TRBV4-3 and TRBJ2-3, with TRBD1 matching 7 bases. From germline, CDR1 is LGHNA and CDR2 YSLEER. With 5 bases clipped from V and 2 bases from J, the junction kept 4 bases outside the gene matches. CDR3 length: 14 amino acids. The CDR3 loop reads CASSGQANTDTQYF. DNA for the CDR3: TGCGCCAGCAGCGGACAGGCCAACACAGATACGCAGTATTTT.

DNA for the CDR3: TGTGCCAGCTCTGAGATAGGACTAAGCGGGAGAAGGAGGACCGGGGAGCTGTTTTTT. It is translated as CASSEIGLSGRRRTGELFF. The V and J genes are TRBV18 and TRBJ2-2, with 8 bases lining up with TRBD2. Germline V gives CDR1 KGHSH, CDR2 LQKENI. J lost 5 bases, V lost 6 bases, and 20 bases had no gene match. The CDR3 totals 19 residues. Drawing the rest from reference TRBV18 and TRBJ2-2, the complete variable domain is NAGVMQNPRHLVRRRGQEARLRCSPMKGHSHVYWYRQLPEEGLKFMVYLQKENIIDESGMPKERFSAEFPKEGPSILRIQQVVRGDSAAYFCASSEIGLSGRRRTGELFFGEGSRLTVL.

The chain is built from TRBV29-1 and TRBJ2-2; 8 bases fit TRBD1. After removal of 2 bases from V and 4 bases from J, the junction contained 6 bases not matched to a gene. The CDR3 covers 15 residues. Per the germline V gene, CDR1 is SQVTM and CDR2 is ANQGSEA. The CDR3 reads CSVEHRTGFTGELFF. The CDR3 DNA follows: TGCAGCGTTGAACACCGGACAGGGTTCACCGGGGAGCTGTTTTTT.

The rearrangement uses TRBV29-1 and TRBJ2-1; 7 positions match TRBD1. This CDR3 has 12 amino acids. The germline V gene has CDR1 SQVTM and CDR2 ANQGSEA. J was trimmed by 4 bases and V by 3 bases; bases with no gene match: 0. CDR3 loop: CSVEGQYNEQFF. The CDR3 DNA is TGCAGCGTTGAGGGACAGTACAATGAGCAGTTCTTC.

The chain links TRBV5-4 to TRBJ2-7, with a weak D call TRBD2 (5 bases). Germline V gene sequence: CDR1 SGHNT, CDR2 YYREEE (reference sequence). The V end was cut by 2 bases, the J end by 0 bases, with 6 bases between. CDR3 size: 13 residues. The CDR3, as DNA: TGTGCCAGCAGCTTTGGGAGCTCCTACGAGCAGTACGTC. This gives the protein CASSFGSSYEQYV.

This clone was detected only a few times. The rearrangement joins TRBV11-2 to TRBJ2-7; D is unresolved. CDR1 SGHAT and CDR2 FQNNGV come from the germline V gene. The V end lost 4 bases, the J end lost 3 bases, and 4 bases lay between the germline ends. The CDR3 covers 11 residues. CDR3 residues: CASSYSYEQYF. The DNA for the CDR3 is TGTGCCAGCAGCTACAGCTACGAGCAGTACTTC.

This rearrangement joins TRBV9 to TRBJ2-2; TRBD2 agrees at 8 bases. Germline CDR1 is SGDLS and CDR2 is YYNGEE. V trimming: 4 bases; J trimming: 4 bases; junction bases outside the gene matches: 9. CDR3 length: 16 amino acids. CDR3 in DNA: TGTGCCAGCAGCTCCCAGAGCGGGGGCCTCACCGGGGAGCTGTTTTTT. This gives the protein CASSSQSGGLTGELFF. The full variable domain, in which reference TRBV9 and TRBJ2-2 provide the parts outside the CDR3, is DSGVTQTPKHLITATGQRVTLRCSPRSGDLSVYWYQQSLDQGLQFLIQYYNGEERAKGNILERFSAQQFPDLHSELNLSSLELGDSALYFCASSSQSGGLTGELFFGEGSRLTVL.

V and J are TRBV18 and TRBJ2-7; 9 bases map to TRBD1. Germline V gene lookup returns CDR1 KGHSH and CDR2 LQKENI. V lost 3 bases to trimming and J lost 8 bases; unmatched junction nucleotides: 11. The CDR3 is 15 residues long. The CDR3 loop is CASSPPGQGPTKQYF. As DNA, the CDR3 is TGTGCCAGCTCACCCCCGGGACAGGGTCCTACGAAGCAGTACTTC.

This clone was picked up one time. The chain couples TRBV21-1 to TRBJ1-6; TRBD1 is the table's D call and was not checked against the DNA. TRBV21-1 is a pseudogene locus. The CDR3 sequence is 18 residues long. CDR3 amino acids: CASSIRDSRGIDNSPLHF. The DNA for the CDR3 is TGTGCCAGCAGCATACGGGACAGCCGGGGGATCGATAATTCACCCCTCCACTTT.

This sequence joins TRBV19 and TRBJ2-1, with 16 bases aligning to TRBD2. The ends lost 3 bases at V and 0 bases at J; junction bases unmatched: 5. CDR3 length equals 19 residues. Germline V gene data show CDR1 as LNHDA and CDR2 as SQIVND (reference sequence). CDR3 DNA: TGTGCCAGTAGTATCCAGGGACTAGCGGGAGGGGTCTCCTACAATGAGCAGTTCTTC. Encoded protein: CASSIQGLAGGVSYNEQFF.

This clone was picked up one time. This chain joins TRBV7-9 and TRBJ2-7; 8 bases agree with TRBD1. The germline V gene encodes CDR1 SEHNR and CDR2 FQNEAQ (reference sequence). CDR3 length: 15 amino acids. V lost 1 base, J lost 3 bases, and 5 bases stayed unmatched. CDR3 nucleotides: TGTGCCAGCAGCTTAGGGCAGGGGGCCTACTACGAGCAGTACGTC. Protein sequence: CASSLGQGAYYEQYV.

The chain is built from TRBV27 and TRBJ1-5; 7 bases line up with TRBD1. The CDR3 loop spans 17 amino acids. The junction had 16 bases not matched to a gene; V was cut back by 6 bases and J by 5 bases. CDR1 is MNHEY and CDR2 is SMNVEV in the germline V gene (reference sequence). CDR3 nucleotide sequence: TGTGCCAGCAGGAGAGGGCAGGGGGGCTTGGGTGATCAGCCCCAGCATTTT. As protein: CASRRGQGGLGDQPQHF.

The J gene is TRBJ2-3, the V gene TRBV7-3, with TRBD2 matching over 7 bases. Losses at the gene ends were 6 bases for V and 1 base for J; bases not matched to a gene: 1. Germline CDR1 SGHTA, CDR2 FQGTGA. This CDR3 contains 13 residues. CDR3 nucleotides: TGTGCCAGCAGGGCGGGGGGCACAGATACGCAGTATTTT. Translation gives CASRAGGTDTQYF.

The chain recombines TRBV15 with TRBJ1-4; D is unclear. The CDR3 length is 14 residues. V gave up 0 bases and J gave up 5 bases, with 7 bases separating them. Germline V gene sequence: CDR1 LNHNV, CDR2 YYDKDF (reference sequence). As DNA, the CDR3 is TGTGCCACCAGCAGAGACGGAGGGAATGAAAAACTGTTTTTT. This encodes CATSRDGGNEKLFF.

The J gene is TRBJ2-5, the V gene TRBV28; 14 bases align to TRBD2. CDR1 is MDHEN, CDR2 SYDVKM, per germline. V was pared by 5 bases and J by 5 bases, with 4 bases of the junction left unmatched. The CDR3 length is 15 residues. The DNA for the CDR3 is TGTGCCAGCAGTCGGACTAGCGGGAGGACTGAGACCCAGTACTTC. Translation: CASSRTSGRTETQYF.

This clone was seen a few times. V and J are TRBV5-4 and TRBJ1-2; 9 bases agree with TRBD1. This CDR3 has 15 residues. CDR1 is SGHNT, CDR2 YYREEE, per germline (reference sequence). The V segment lost 5 bases and the J segment 5 bases; nucleotides outside the gene matches: 10. The CDR3 bases are TGTGCCAGCAGGCCCGGACAGGGGTTAGAGTATGGCTACACCTTC. Amino acids: CASRPGQGLEYGYTF.

The genes are TRBV18 and TRBJ2-7, with D maybe TRBD1 (5 bases). This CDR3 comprises 16 residues. Germline-derived CDR1 and CDR2 are KGHSH and LQKENI. Trimming took off 2 bases at V and 4 bases at J, with 18 bases between the two ends. The CDR3 sequence is CASSPSLLITGYEQYF. The CDR3 DNA is TGTGCCAGCTCACCATCCCTATTAATAACAGGTTACGAGCAGTACTTC.

The V and J genes are TRBV7-2 and TRBJ2-7; 12 bases are a match to TRBD2. The V gene end was trimmed by 3 bases and the J gene end by 4 bases; junction bases not matched to a gene: 4. CDR3 length equals 15 residues. The V gene's germline CDR1 is SGHTA and CDR2 FQGNSA. The CDR3 DNA sequence: TGTGCCAGCAGCTTGACTAGCGGGAGTGCGTACGAGCAGTACTTC. Its protein is CASSLTSGSAYEQYF.

This chain uses TRBV7-9 with TRBJ2-3; D is uncertain. In germline, CDR1 is SEHNR, CDR2 FQNEAQ (reference sequence). CDR3 length: 15 amino acids. Trimming took 3 bases from V and 4 from J, leaving 14 bases between them. The CDR3 region has the DNA TGTGCCAGCAGCTTTGCCCCGGTGGTCCCAGATACGCAGTATTTT. It yields the protein CASSFAPVVPDTQYF.

This chain uses TRBV5-6 with TRBJ2-2; the D gene is possibly TRBD2 (5 bases). Germline V gene data show CDR1 as SGHDT and CDR2 as YYEEEE. The CDR3 sequence is 17 residues long. The ends were cut back, 0 bases at V and 2 bases at J, with 14 bases in the middle. The CDR3 here is CASSLASGVLNTGELFF. The DNA of the CDR3 is TGTGCCAGCAGCTTGGCGTCCGGGGTCCTTAACACCGGGGAGCTGTTTTTT.

The CDR3 region is CASRALGTGVEDTQYF. CDR3 bases: TGTGCCAGCAGGGCCCTCGGGACAGGGGTGGAAGATACGCAGTATTTT. V usage is TRBV27 and J usage is TRBJ2-3; 10 bases align to TRBD1. The germline V gene encodes CDR1 MNHEY and CDR2 SMNVEV (reference sequence). The V gene end was trimmed by 6 bases and the J gene end by 5 bases; junction bases not matched to a gene: 11. The CDR3 totals 16 residues.